This T cell receptor beta chain was recovered during a study of T cells in Graves' hyperthyroidism and ophthalmopathy. Researchers took RNA transcripts and amplified the TCR beta CDR3 regions from them. First-round RT-PCR with HTBI primers amplified the TCR CDR3 region. TCRdb recomputed calls from the multiplex PCR reads with MiXCR, one row per CDR3 protein. The sample yields about 280,000 distinct CDR3 sequences, under 30% seen once. This clonotype was picked up many times. Trimming shortened V by 6 bases and J by 5 bases, and 14 bases separated the two germline ends. The CDR3 is made up of 13 amino acids. Germline V gene lookup returns CDR1 LNHNV and CDR2 YYDKDF (reference sequence).

This TCR came from a man aged 35-49 years with Graves' hyperthyroidism that later progressed to Graves' ophthalmopathy. The specimen sequenced was blood. The genes are TRBV15 and TRBJ2-7; TRBD2 might be the D (6 bases). The chain's CDR3 is CATRAPGGDEQYF. DNA of the CDR3: TGTGCCACCAGAGCCCCCGGGGGAGACGAGCAGTACTTC.